One sample yielded the 30 T cell receptor beta chains listed below, sequenced in a study of cytomegalovirus exposure and HLA in healthy donors. The method was immunoSEQ multiplex PCR; TCRdb's version includes in-frame clones alone and lacks a portion of them. The profile shows about 90,000 clones, less than 90% of them singletons. The sequenced material came from PBMCs. Receptors originate from a woman aged 18-29 years in good health and CMV-seropositive.

This clone was detected a few times. The chain employs TRBV10-3 and TRBJ2-3, with 16 bases aligning to TRBD2. The CDR3 is 17 residues long. The J segment lost 5 bases and the V segment lost 8 bases, leaving 10 bases of the junction unmatched. Germline V gene data show CDR1 as ENHRY and CDR2 as SYGVKD. The DNA for the CDR3 is TGTGCCATCGCTCCGGGACTAGCGGGGGGGCCCGGAGATACGCAGTATTTT. Translation: CAIAPGLAGGPGDTQYF.

This chain connects TRBV30 to TRBJ2-7, with 7 bases aligning to TRBD1. The CDR3 sequence is 12 residues long. Germline assignment: CDR1 GTSNPN and CDR2 SVGIG (reference sequence). Losses at the gene ends were 2 bases for V and 3 bases for J; bases not matched to a gene: 1. CDR3 loop: CAWSRQGYEQYF. In DNA form, the CDR3 reads TGTGCCTGGAGTCGACAGGGCTACGAGCAGTACTTC.

The rearrangement links TRBV9 to TRBJ2-3; 10 nucleotides line up with TRBD2. CDR3 length: 13 amino acids. V gave up 7 bases and J gave up 6 bases; unmatched junction bases: 5. Germline lookup yields CDR1 SGDLS and CDR2 YYNGEE. The CDR3 bases are TGTGCCAGCGGAGCGGGGGGGATGGATACGCAGTATTTT. This sequence encodes CASGAGGMDTQYF.

The J gene is TRBJ2-7, the V gene TRBV27; D unresolved. The CDR3 runs to 15 residues. Trimming removed 4 bases at V and 6 bases at J, with 19 bases between. Germline values: CDR1 MNHEY, CDR2 SMNVEV (reference sequence). The chain's CDR3 is CASSSAPQWPTEQYF. The CDR3 DNA reads TGTGCCAGCAGTTCCGCCCCACAGTGGCCCACCGAGCAGTACTTC.

The chain is built from TRBV4-2 and TRBJ1-5; D may be TRBD1 (6 bases). Germline V CDR1 and CDR2: LGHNA, YNFKEQ. This CDR3 has 16 residues. V dropped 1 base and J dropped 5 bases, with 15 bases sitting between them. CDR3 nucleotide sequence: TGTGCCAGCAGCCAAGGAGTACAGGGAGGGGATCAGCCCCAGCATTTT. Translation: CASSQGVQGGDQPQHF.

This chain joins TRBV4-3 and TRBJ2-7; unclear D gene. Trimming cost V 1 base and J 12 bases, with 22 bases left between them. The CDR3 loop spans 15 amino acids. In germline, CDR1 is LGHNA, CDR2 YSLEER. CDR3 protein: CASSQVSQGDSRRYF. The CDR3 region has the DNA TGCGCCAGCAGCCAAGTTTCACAAGGAGATTCTAGAAGGTACTTC.

This clone was seen only a few times. Additional DNA sequences in this sample encode the identical CDR3. The V call is TRBV5-1, the J call TRBJ1-6, with 10 bases aligning to TRBD1. The CDR3 covers 15 residues. V was clipped by 0 bases and J by 10 bases; unmatched bases: 4. The germline V gene has CDR1 SGHRS and CDR2 YFSETQ. The CDR3 DNA is TGCGCCAGCAGCTTGGGGGGGACAGGGGCATCACCCCTCCACTTT. It specifies CASSLGGTGASPLHF.

The chain employs TRBV15 and TRBJ2-5; 7 nucleotides match TRBD1. With V trimmed by 3 bases and J by 4 bases, 8 bases remained unmatched. Germline values: CDR1 LNHNV, CDR2 YYDKDF (reference sequence). The CDR3 runs 15 residues. The CDR3 region is CATSSENTGAETQYF. The CDR3 DNA reads as TGTGCCACCAGCAGCGAAAACACAGGGGCAGAGACCCAGTACTTC.

The chain combines TRBV7-9 with TRBJ2-5, with 7 positions matching TRBD2. V was pared by 5 bases and J by 5 bases, with 11 bases of the junction left unmatched. There are 15 residues in the CDR3. Germline V gene lookup returns CDR1 SEHNR and CDR2 FQNEAQ (reference sequence). The CDR3 DNA sequence: TGTGCCAGCAGCCCCGTGCGGGGGTCCTATGAGACCCAGTACTTC. It specifies CASSPVRGSYETQYF.

The chain recombines TRBV2 with TRBJ2-1; a weak D match, TRBD2 (5 bases). Trimming cost V 10 bases and J 0 bases, with 16 bases left between them. Germline CDR1 is SNHLY and CDR2 is FYNNEI. There are 15 residues in the CDR3. For the CDR3, the DNA is TGTGCCATCCCGGCTAGCAGTAGCTCCTACAATGAGCAGTTCTTC. It translates to CAIPASSSSYNEQFF.

This chain connects TRBV10-1 to TRBJ2-1, with a possible D match to TRBD2 (7 bases). Trimming shortened V by 5 bases and J by 3 bases, and 11 bases separated the two germline ends. The V gene's germline CDR1 is WNHNN and CDR2 SYGVQD (reference sequence). The CDR3 sequence is 14 residues long. The CDR3 reads CASSIGGDYNEQFF. DNA for the CDR3: TGCGCCAGCAGTATAGGGGGGGACTACAATGAGCAGTTCTTC.

The sample holds one count of this clone. The rearrangement joins TRBV27 to TRBJ2-7, with 9 nucleotides matching TRBD1. This CDR3 comprises 14 residues. CDR1 and CDR2 (germline): MNHEY, SMNVEV (reference sequence). V shed 4 bases and J 3 bases; nucleotides not matched to a gene: 4. The CDR3 spells CASSSRTGVYEQYF. In DNA, the CDR3 is TGTGCCAGCAGTTCTAGGACAGGGGTCTACGAGCAGTACTTC.

The chain joins TRBV27 to TRBJ1-5, with TRBD1 matching 9 bases. The CDR3 is 15 amino acids. Trimming removed 3 bases from V and 3 bases from J; junction bases left unmatched: 3. Germline CDR1 is MNHEY and CDR2 is SMNVEV (reference sequence). The CDR3 protein is CASSLRDRVNQPQHF. The CDR3 region has the DNA TGTGCCAGCAGTTTGAGGGACAGGGTCAATCAGCCCCAGCATTTT.

The V and J genes are TRBV20-1 and TRBJ2-7; D is ambiguous. The CDR3 runs 11 residues. Trimming cost V 1 base and J 2 bases, with 3 bases left between them. From germline, CDR1 is DFQATT and CDR2 SNEGSKA (reference sequence). The CDR3 coding sequence is TGCAGTGCTAGAGGCGCCTACGAGCAGTACTTC. Translating it yields CSARGAYEQYF.

J is TRBJ2-4 and V is TRBV5-1, with 9 bases fitting TRBD2. From germline, CDR1 is SGHRS and CDR2 YFSETQ. Trimming removed 5 bases from V and 6 bases from J; junction bases left unmatched: 6. The CDR3 sequence is 14 residues long. For the CDR3, the DNA is TGCGCCAGCAGGTCTAGCGGGGTCGGAAACATTCAGTACTTC. Its protein is CASRSSGVGNIQYF. The full variable domain, its missing parts supplied by reference TRBV5-1 and TRBJ2-4, is KAGVTQTPRYLIKTRGQQVTLSCSPISGHRSVSWYQQTPGQGLQFLFEYFSETQRNKGNFPGRFSGRQFSNSRSEMNVSTLELGDSALYLCASRSSGVGNIQYFGAGTRLSVL.

This chain connects TRBV11-2 to TRBJ2-1; 8 positions agree with TRBD2. Germline CDR1 and CDR2: SGHAT and FQNNGV. CDR3 size: 16 residues. The junction had 10 bases not matched to a gene; V was cut back by 2 bases and J by 7 bases. CDR3 sequence (DNA): TGTGCCAGCAGCTTATTCACGGGGGGGCTCATGAATGAGCAGTTCTTC. Translation: CASSLFTGGLMNEQFF.

V usage is TRBV5-6 and J usage is TRBJ2-5; D may be TRBD1 (6 bases). Trimming cost V 2 bases and J 3 bases, with 8 bases left between them. Germline assignment: CDR1 SGHDT and CDR2 YYEEEE. The CDR3 sequence is 13 residues long. CDR3 amino acids: CASSFPGEETQYF. The CDR3 coding sequence is TGTGCCAGCAGCTTTCCAGGGGAAGAGACCCAGTACTTC.

This chain joins TRBV7-9 and TRBJ2-5, with 7 positions matching TRBD1. Germline trimming cut 4 bases from V and 2 bases from J; bases unmatched to any gene: 4. This CDR3 has 14 residues. Looked up from germline, CDR1 is SEHNR and CDR2 is FQNEAQ (reference sequence). The CDR3 coding sequence is TGTGCCAGCAGCTCCGGGACAGAACAAGAGACCCAGTACTTC. This encodes CASSSGTEQETQYF.

The gene calls are TRBV5-6 and TRBJ1-6; D gene unclear. Trimming removed 4 bases at V and 7 bases at J, with 18 bases between. Germline V gene sequence: CDR1 SGHDT, CDR2 YYEEEE. CDR3 length: 16 residues. CDR3 nucleotide sequence: TGTGCCAGCAGCCCTTTGGGGAGCCGGCGGAATTCACCCCTCCACTTT. Translated: CASSPLGSRRNSPLHF.

CDR3 sequence (DNA): TGTGCCAGCCGGGGAGCAGGGGAGAACCAGTACTTC. Its protein is CASRGAGENQYF. V is TRBV27 and J is TRBJ2-7; a weak D match, TRBD1 (6 bases). Germline CDR1 is MNHEY and CDR2 is SMNVEV (reference sequence). The CDR3 is 12 amino acids. The V end lost 8 bases, the J end lost 10 bases, and 18 bases lay between the germline ends.

This chain uses TRBV7-9 with TRBJ2-7, with TRBD1 matching 10 bases. J was trimmed by 5 bases and V by 6 bases; bases with no gene match: 13. The germline gives CDR1 SEHNR, CDR2 FQNEAQ (reference sequence). The CDR3 extends over 16 amino acids. DNA of the CDR3: TGTGCCAGCAGTCTACTCAGGGGGACAGGGGCCAACGAGCAGTACTTC. The encoded protein is CASSLLRGTGANEQYF.

V is TRBV6-5 and J is TRBJ1-6; D not resolved. Trimming shortened V by 6 bases and J by 8 bases, and 11 bases separated the two germline ends. CDR3 size: 13 residues. Germline lookup yields CDR1 MNHEY and CDR2 SVGAGI. The CDR3 DNA reads as TGTGCCAGCAGCCAGTCTCGTTATTCACCCCTCCACTTT. The encoded protein is CASSQSRYSPLHF.

The CDR3 nucleotides read TGTGCCAGTAGTATGGGACTAGCGGCACCCCGTGAGACCCAGTACTTC. Its translation: CASSMGLAAPRETQYF. The gene calls are TRBV19 and TRBJ2-5; 11 bases are shared with TRBD2. This CDR3 spans 16 amino acids. Trimming removed 3 bases from V and 5 bases from J; junction bases left unmatched: 8. Germline V gene lookup returns CDR1 LNHDA and CDR2 SQIVND (reference sequence).

This chain links TRBV4-3 with TRBJ2-3; a weak D match, TRBD2 (6 bases). Trimming stripped 4 bases from V and 2 bases from J, with 13 bases between. CDR3 size: 15 residues. Germline V gene sequence: CDR1 LGHNA, CDR2 YSLEER. Here the CDR3 DNA reads TGCGCCAGCAGCCCCGTGGGGGGATACACAGATACGCAGTATTTT. This sequence encodes CASSPVGGYTDTQYF.

CDR3 protein: CASSETPRAATNEKLFF. The CDR3 DNA is TGTGCCAGCAGCGAAACCCCGAGAGCTGCAACTAATGAAAAACTGTTTTTT. The chain has TRBV9 and TRBJ1-4; no definite D call. V lost 3 bases to trimming and J lost 0 bases, with 15 bases between them. Germline V CDR1 and CDR2: SGDLS, YYNGEE. This CDR3 is built from 17 residues.

The chain links TRBV28 to TRBJ2-2, with a possible D match to TRBD1 (6 bases). Germline lookup yields CDR1 MDHEN and CDR2 SYDVKM. The CDR3 spans 16 residues. V was clipped by 7 bases and J by 0 bases, with 15 bases between them. The CDR3 DNA reads as TGTGCCAGCATCGAACATCGGGACACGAACACCGGGGAGCTGTTTTTT. Translation: CASIEHRDTNTGELFF.

V is TRBV7-7 and J is TRBJ1-5; D gene unclear. Germline V gives CDR1 SSHAT, CDR2 FNYEAQ (reference sequence). V gave up 5 bases and J gave up 7 bases, with 12 bases separating them. The CDR3 totals 13 residues. The CDR3 DNA is TGTGCCAGCAGCCCAGATCTCTCACAGCCCCAGCATTTT. Translating it yields CASSPDLSQPQHF.

This clone was seen just once. V usage is TRBV4-2 and J usage is TRBJ2-5; 11 bases are a match to TRBD1. V shed 4 bases and J 5 bases; nucleotides not matched to a gene: 9. The germline V gene encodes CDR1 LGHNA and CDR2 YNFKEQ. The CDR3 length is 16 residues. CDR3 loop: CASSLPWDRGRETQYF. The DNA of the CDR3 is TGTGCCAGCAGCCTCCCCTGGGACAGGGGGAGGGAGACCCAGTACTTC.

The V gene is TRBV5-1, the J gene TRBJ2-7, with TRBD1 matching over 9 bases. The junction had 5 bases not matched to a gene; V was cut back by 3 bases and J by 4 bases. The CDR3 totals 14 residues. Germline V gene data show CDR1 as SGHRS and CDR2 as YFSETQ. In DNA form, the CDR3 reads TGCGCCAGCAGCTCCCGGGGACAGGGATACGAGCAGTACTTC. It specifies CASSSRGQGYEQYF.

This clone was seen more than once but under ten times. J is TRBJ2-2 and V is TRBV5-3; 10 nucleotides match TRBD2. TRBV5-3 is marked as an open reading frame, function uncertain. The CDR3 consists of 16 residues. V gave up 3 bases and J gave up 1 base; unmatched junction bases: 3. The CDR3: CARSSRTSGNTGELFF. The DNA for the CDR3 is TGTGCCAGAAGCTCCCGGACTAGCGGGAACACCGGGGAGCTGTTTTTT.